This paragraph covers one T cell receptor beta chain sequence. This CDR3 is built from 13 residues. V dropped 2 bases and J dropped 10; count of bases not matched to a gene: 9. The germline gives CDR1 SQVTM, CDR2 ANQGSEA. This sample stems from a study of identical twins. No donor was unhealthy or non-Caucasian. One entry per CDR3 protein, called by TCRdb with MiXCR from the 5' RACE reads. The data show 1.5 million to 2 million distinct CDR3 sequences, under 35% seen once. The chain carries TRBV29-1 and TRBJ1-1; 8 positions agree with TRBD1. This sequence was found in a newborn girl in good health. The sequencing sample was made of cord blood. The CDR3 DNA reads TGCAGCGTTGAACCCCTGACAGGGGCCGCAGCTTTCTTT. Translating gives CSVEPLTGAAAFF.